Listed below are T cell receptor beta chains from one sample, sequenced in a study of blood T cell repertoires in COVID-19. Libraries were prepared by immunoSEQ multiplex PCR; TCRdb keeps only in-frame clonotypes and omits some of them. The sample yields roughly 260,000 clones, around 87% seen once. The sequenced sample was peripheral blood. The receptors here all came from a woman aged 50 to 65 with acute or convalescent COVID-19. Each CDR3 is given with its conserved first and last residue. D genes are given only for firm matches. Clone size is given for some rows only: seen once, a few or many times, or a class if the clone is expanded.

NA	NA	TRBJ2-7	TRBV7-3	CASSPGVAGGIYEQYF	TGTGCCAGCAGCCCGGGAGTGGCAGGGGGTATCTACGAGCAGTACTTC
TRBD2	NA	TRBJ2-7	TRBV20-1	CSASSGTISYEQYF	TGCAGTGCTAGTAGCGGGACGATATCCTACGAGCAGTACTTC
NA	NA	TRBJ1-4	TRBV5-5	CASSLGSAAGTNEKLFF	TGTGCCAGCAGCTTGGGGTCGGCGGCCGGAACTAATGAAAAACTGTTTTTT
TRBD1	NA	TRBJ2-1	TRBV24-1	CATSDTRQGLGNEQFF	TGTGCCACCAGTGATACGAGACAGGGGTTGGGCAATGAGCAGTTCTTC
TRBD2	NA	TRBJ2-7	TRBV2	CASSEDSLAGFSEQYF	TGTGCCAGCAGTGAAGATAGCCTAGCGGGATTTTCCGAGCAGTACTTC
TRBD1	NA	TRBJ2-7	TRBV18	CASSPIPPGTVLAGYEQYF	TGTGCCAGCTCACCGATACCCCCCGGGACAGTGTTAGCTGGGTACGAGCAGTACTTC
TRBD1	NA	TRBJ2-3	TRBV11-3	CASSLGDRDTDTQYF	TGTGCCAGCAGCTTAGGGGACAGAGACACAGATACGCAGTATTTT
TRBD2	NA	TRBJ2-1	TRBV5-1	CASSLWRGGYNEQFF	TGCGCCAGCAGCTTGTGGCGCGGGGGGTACAATGAGCAGTTCTTC
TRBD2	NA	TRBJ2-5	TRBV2	CASSSQRGEETQYF	TGTGCCAGCAGCAGCCAGCGGGGGGAAGAGACCCAGTACTTC
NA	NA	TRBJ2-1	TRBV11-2	CASSLEAGQRSYNEQFF	TGTGCCAGCAGCTTAGAAGCAGGACAGCGCTCCTACAATGAGCAGTTCTTC
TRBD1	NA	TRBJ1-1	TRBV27	CASSLMAAGGLNTEAFF	TGTGCCAGCAGTTTGATGGCAGCAGGGGGGTTGAACACTGAAGCTTTCTTT
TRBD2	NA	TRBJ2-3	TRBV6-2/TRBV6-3	CASSWALREDTDTQYF	TGTGCCAGCAGTTGGGCCTTGCGGGAGGACACAGATACGCAGTATTTT
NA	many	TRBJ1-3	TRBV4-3	CASSQGPAAGGNTIYF	TGCGCCAGCAGCCAAGGGCCGGCGGCAGGCGGGAACACCATATATTTT
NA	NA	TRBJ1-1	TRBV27	CASTFGGGTEAFF	TGTGCCAGCACCTTCGGGGGGGGCACTGAAGCTTTCTTT
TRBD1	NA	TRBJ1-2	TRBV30	CAWSLDRVGYGYTF	TGTGCCTGGAGTCTGGACAGGGTGGGTTATGGCTACACCTTC
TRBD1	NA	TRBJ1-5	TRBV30	CAWSTGQGSQPQHF	TGTGCCTGGAGTACAGGACAGGGTAGTCAGCCCCAGCATTTT
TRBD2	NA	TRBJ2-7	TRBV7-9	CASSLYLLREQSSYEQYF	TGTGCCAGCAGCTTATATCTGTTGCGGGAGCAGAGCTCCTACGAGCAGTACTTC
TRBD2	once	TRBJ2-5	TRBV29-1	CSVGGLAGDQETQYF	TGCAGCGTCGGGGGACTAGCGGGCGACCAAGAGACCCAGTACTTC
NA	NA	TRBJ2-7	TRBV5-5	CASSLGSSSYEQYF	TGTGCCAGCAGCTTAGGTAGCAGCTCCTACGAGCAGTACTTC
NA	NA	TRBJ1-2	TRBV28	CASSLTKDRLYGYTF	TGTGCCAGCAGTTTAACCAAGGACAGACTTTATGGCTACACCTTC
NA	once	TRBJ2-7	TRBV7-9	CASSSQDTLYEQYF	TGTGCCAGCAGCTCTCAGGACACCCTCTACGAGCAGTACTTC
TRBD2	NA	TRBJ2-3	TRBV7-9	CASSLVQGLASDTQYF	TGTGCCAGCAGCTTAGTTCAGGGACTAGCTTCAGATACGCAGTATTTT
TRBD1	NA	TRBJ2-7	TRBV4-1	CASSQEGQGHEQYF	TGCGCCAGCAGCCAAGAAGGACAGGGACACGAGCAGTACTTC
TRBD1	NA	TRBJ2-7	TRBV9	CASSAEDRAIYEQYF	TGTGCCAGCAGCGCAGAGGACAGGGCAATCTACGAGCAGTACTTC
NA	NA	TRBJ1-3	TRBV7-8	CASSLAFGGAGNTIYF	TGTGCCAGCAGCTTAGCGTTCGGGGGTGCTGGAAACACCATATATTTT
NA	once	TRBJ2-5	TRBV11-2	CASSLLAETQYF	TGTGCCAGCAGCTTACTTGCGGAGACCCAGTACTTC
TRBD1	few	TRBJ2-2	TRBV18	CASSPGTGGANTGELFF	TGTGCCAGCTCACCAGGGACAGGGGGCGCGAACACCGGGGAGCTGTTTTTT
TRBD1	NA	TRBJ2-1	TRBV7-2	CASRPSPNRGSGKFF	TGTGCCAGCAGGCCTTCCCCGAACAGGGGGAGCGGAAAGTTCTTC
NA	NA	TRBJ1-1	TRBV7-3	CASSGGSGTEAFF	TGTGCCAGCAGCGGCGGTTCCGGCACTGAAGCTTTCTTT
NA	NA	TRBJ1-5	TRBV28	CASSPPVVSDQPQHF	TGTGCCAGCAGTCCCCCGGTGGTCAGCGACCAGCCCCAGCATTTT
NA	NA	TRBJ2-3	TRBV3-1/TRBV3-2	CASSQDYQCDNSTDTQYF	TGTGCCAGCAGCCAAGATTATCAGTGCGACAATAGCACAGATACGCAGTATTTT
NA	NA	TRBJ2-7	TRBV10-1	CASSVTTRFYSYEQYF	TGCGCCAGCAGTGTAACGACTAGATTTTATTCCTACGAGCAGTACTTC
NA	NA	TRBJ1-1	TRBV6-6	CASSSNRVAFF	TGTGCCAGCAGTTCTAACAGGGTAGCTTTCTTT
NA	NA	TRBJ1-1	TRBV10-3	CAISEPSGVENTEAFF	TGTGCCATCAGTGAACCCTCAGGGGTGGAGAACACTGAAGCTTTCTTT
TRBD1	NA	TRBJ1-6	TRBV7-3	CASSLLGQGGSPLHF	TGTGCCAGCAGCTTATTGGGACAGGGCGGTTCACCCCTCCACTTT
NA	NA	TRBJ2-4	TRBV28	CASSFYRLGEGIQYF	TGTGCCAGCAGTTTTTACCGGCTAGGTGAAGGCATTCAGTACTTC
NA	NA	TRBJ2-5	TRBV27	CASSLFGRGDETQYF	TGTGCCAGCAGTTTATTCGGCAGGGGCGACGAGACCCAGTACTTC
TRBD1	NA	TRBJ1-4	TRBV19	CASSPGQGTTNEKLFF	TGTGCCAGTAGCCCGGGACAGGGCACAACTAATGAAAAACTGTTTTTT
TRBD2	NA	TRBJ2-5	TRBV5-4	CASSLPLAGGAETQYF	TGTGCCAGCAGCCTACCCCTAGCGGGAGGTGCCGAGACCCAGTACTTC
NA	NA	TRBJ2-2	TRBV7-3	CASSDFGPNTGELFF	TGTGCCAGCAGCGATTTTGGCCCTAACACCGGGGAGCTGTTTTTT
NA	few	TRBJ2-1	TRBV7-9	CASSTTDTGVTYNEQFF	TGTGCCAGCAGCACGACGGATACGGGAGTCACCTACAATGAGCAGTTCTTC
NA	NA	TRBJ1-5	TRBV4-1	CASSQNMGGGQPQHF	TGCGCCAGCAGCCAGAACATGGGGGGGGGTCAGCCCCAGCATTTT
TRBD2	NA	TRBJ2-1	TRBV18	CASSPQGLAGSYNEQFF	TGTGCCAGCTCACCACAGGGACTAGCGGGATCCTACAATGAGCAGTTCTTC
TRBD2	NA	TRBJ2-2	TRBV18	CASSRLAGGLNTGELFF	TGTGCCAGCTCAAGACTAGCGGGAGGCTTAAACACCGGGGAGCTGTTTTTT
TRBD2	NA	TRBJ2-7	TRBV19	CASSTTTSGRLYEQYF	TGTGCCAGTAGTACGACGACTAGCGGGCGTCTCTACGAGCAGTACTTC
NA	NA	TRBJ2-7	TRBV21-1	CASSTGTGAYEQYF	TGTGCCAGCAGCACTGGGACAGGGGCCTACGAGCAGTACTTC
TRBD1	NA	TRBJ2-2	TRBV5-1	CASSLVGQGDTGELFF	TGCGCCAGCAGCTTGGTGGGACAGGGGGACACCGGGGAGCTGTTTTTT
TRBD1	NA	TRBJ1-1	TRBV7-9	CASSSRQGRDLAEAFF	TGTGCCAGCAGCTCCCGACAGGGGAGGGATTTAGCTGAAGCTTTCTTT
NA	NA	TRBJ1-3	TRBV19	CASSIPTGGPQDHTIYF	TGTGCCAGTAGTATCCCCACCGGGGGTCCACAGGACCACACCATATATTTT
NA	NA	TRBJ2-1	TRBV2	CASSAGTPTYNEQFF	TGTGCCAGCAGTGCCGGGACACCGACCTACAATGAGCAGTTCTTC
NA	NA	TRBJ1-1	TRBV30	CAWTGAGWPEAFF	TGTGCCTGGACAGGGGCCGGGTGGCCTGAAGCTTTCTTT
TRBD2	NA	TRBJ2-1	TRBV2	CASRGLAGGPVGNEQFF	TGTGCCAGCAGGGGACTAGCGGGAGGGCCAGTCGGCAATGAGCAGTTCTTC
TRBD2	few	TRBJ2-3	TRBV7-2	CASSLREGDTQYF	TGTGCCAGCAGCTTACGGGAGGGCGATACGCAGTATTTT